This section outlines one TCR beta chain sequence together with its context. Its antigen remains unknown. This table comes from immunoSEQ multiplex PCR, and its TCRdb copy is limited to in-frame clones, with some not included. The sample carries approximately 140,000 clones, 70% to 90% recorded once. This entry is derived from a study of T cells in localized non-small cell lung cancer. Whole-study results and caveats: Sequence data derive from only one tumor region, so heterogeneity remains possible. The appearance of a median 57 of the top 100 tumor clones was seen in adjacent lung. The highest T cell clonality was in uninvolved adjacent lung, above tumor. Patients showing higher blood T cell density tended to see longer overall survival.

V shed 6 bases and J 7 bases; nucleotides not matched to a gene: 12. This CDR3 is 15 amino acids long. Germline lookup yields CDR1 LNHDA and CDR2 SQIVND (reference sequence). The rearrangement links TRBV19 to TRBJ2-7; 10 bases match TRBD2. The receptor comes from an older female donor with stage I lung adenocarcinoma. The material sequenced was peripheral blood, taken before any cancer treatment. CDR3 nucleotide sequence: TGTGCCAGTAGGATCGCGTCTAGCGGGAGCCAGGAGCAGTACTTC. Translated: CASRIASSGSQEQYF.